The 10 T cell receptor beta chains presented below share a single source sample, sequenced in a study of blood T cell repertoires in COVID-19. TCRdb's table, derived via immunoSEQ multiplex PCR, lists solely in-frame clones and lacks some. In the table there are tens of thousands of clones, over 80% of which are singletons. Sequencing was performed on peripheral blood. Receptors were obtained from a man aged 50 to 59 with active COVID-19.

The V gene is TRBV5-1, the J gene TRBJ1-3, with a tentative D call TRBD1 (5 bases). This CDR3 is 15 amino acids long. CDR1 is SGHRS, CDR2 YFSETQ, per germline. Between the trimmed V and J ends, which lost 1 base and 0 bases, there was a span of 8 bases. The CDR3 sequence is CASSLPTDSGNTIYF. Here the CDR3 DNA reads TGCGCCAGCAGCTTGCCGACAGACTCTGGAAACACCATATATTTT.

The chain couples TRBV9 to TRBJ2-1; possible D gene TRBD2, 6 bases. Trimming removed 2 bases at V and 8 bases at J, with 17 bases between. Germline loops: CDR1 SGDLS, CDR2 YYNGEE. This CDR3 comprises 15 residues. CDR3: CASSVGGEGHHEQFF. The CDR3 coding sequence is TGTGCCAGCAGCGTGGGGGGTGAAGGGCATCATGAGCAGTTCTTC. The whole variable domain, remainder taken from reference TRBV9 and TRBJ2-1, is DSGVTQTPKHLITATGQRVTLRCSPRSGDLSVYWYQQSLDQGLQFLIQYYNGEERAKGNILERFSAQQFPDLHSELNLSSLELGDSALYFCASSVGGEGHHEQFFGPGTRLTVL.

A single count supports this clone. The rearrangement uses TRBV20-1 and TRBJ1-2; D gene unclear. CDR1 DFQATT and CDR2 SNEGSKA come from the germline V gene (reference sequence). With 6 bases removed from V and 5 bases from J, the gap between germline ends came to 10 bases. The CDR3 has 11 residues. As DNA, the CDR3 is TGCAGTGCATCCGGGAGATATGGCTACACCTTC. Translated: CSASGRYGYTF.

The chain links TRBV27 to TRBJ2-5; D is perhaps TRBD2 (6 bases). This CDR3 region has 15 residues. Germline V gene lookup returns CDR1 MNHEY and CDR2 SMNVEV (reference sequence). V was trimmed by 10 bases and J by 5 bases, leaving 23 bases between them. The CDR3 sequence: CATARVREEGETQYF. The DNA of the CDR3 is TGTGCCACCGCCAGGGTCAGGGAGGAGGGTGAGACCCAGTACTTC.

V usage is TRBV10-3 and J usage is TRBJ2-3, with 9 positions matching TRBD2. Germline CDR1 is ENHRY and CDR2 is SYGVKD. Trimming removed 9 bases from V and 5 bases from J; junction bases left unmatched: 12. CDR3 length: 15 residues. CDR3 bases: TGTGCCATAGCTCTCGGCGGGAGGGCCGGAGATACGCAGTATTTT. Translation: CAIALGGRAGDTQYF.

The chain has TRBV30 and TRBJ2-7; D is perhaps TRBD1 (5 bases). The CDR3 spans 14 residues. Germline V lookup: CDR1 GTSNPN, CDR2 SVGIG (reference sequence). Trimming took off 4 bases at V and 12 bases at J, with 25 bases between the two ends. The CDR3 protein is CAWTPVGYQGLTYF. The CDR3 nucleotides read TGTGCCTGGACTCCCGTCGGGTATCAGGGCCTTACGTACTTC.

The V and J genes are TRBV13 and TRBJ1-2; D gene ambiguous. Germline V gene data show CDR1 as PRHDT and CDR2 as FYEKMQ (reference sequence). V lost 5 bases, J lost 6 bases, and 10 bases lay in between. The CDR3 consists of 12 residues. DNA for the CDR3: TGTGCCAGCAGCCCCCTCGGGGATGGCTACACCTTC. This encodes CASSPLGDGYTF.

This clone was detected a few times. The chain is built from TRBV27 and TRBJ2-1, with 8 nucleotides matching TRBD1. Germline V gene sequence: CDR1 MNHEY, CDR2 SMNVEV (reference sequence). V lost 7 bases, J lost 2 bases, and 7 bases stayed unmatched. The CDR3 extends over 15 amino acids. The CDR3 coding sequence is TGTGCCAGCACCTGGGACAGGTCAACCTACAATGAGCAGTTCTTC. It specifies CASTWDRSTYNEQFF.

The gene calls are TRBV7-9 and TRBJ2-3; D gene ambiguous. V lost 5 bases to trimming and J lost 2 bases, with 14 bases between them. The CDR3 consists of 15 residues. CDR1 is SEHNR and CDR2 is FQNEAQ in the germline V gene (reference sequence). CDR3 protein: CASSRRYTSTDTQYF. CDR3 nucleotides: TGTGCCAGCAGCCGGAGATATACTTCCACAGATACGCAGTATTTT.

The chain carries TRBV30 and TRBJ1-1, with 10 bases lining up with TRBD1. From germline, CDR1 is GTSNPN and CDR2 SVGIG (reference sequence). J lost 5 bases, V lost 4 bases, and 7 bases had no gene match. The CDR3 contains 14 residues. The CDR3 here is CAWTPGTGVTEAFF. In DNA, the CDR3 is TGTGCCTGGACCCCGGGGACAGGGGTAACTGAAGCTTTCTTT.